The 20 T cell receptor beta chains below come from one sample, sequenced in a study of blood T cells in healthy people across ages. Primers used in a second PCR of about 6 to 11 cycles were a sample-barcoded 5' primer and a J-beta primer mix. TCRdb reprocessed the 5' RACE reads with MiXCR, giving one entry per CDR3 protein. The table lists around 1.5 million distinct CDR3 sequences, roughly 30% of them singletons. The sequenced material came from blood. Every receptor here comes from a woman in her twenties or thirties in good health.

Here the CDR3 reads CASSVYGGEPTDTQYF. DNA for the CDR3: TGTGCCAGCAGCGTATATGGGGGAGAGCCGACAGATACGCAGTATTTT. This sequence joins TRBV9 and TRBJ2-3; D possibly matches TRBD1 or TRBD2 (5 bases each). V was trimmed by 1 base and J by 3 bases, leaving 15 bases between them. This CDR3 is built from 16 residues. CDR1 is SGDLS, CDR2 YYNGEE, per germline.

V gene TRBV3-1 combines with J gene TRBJ2-1; D is possibly TRBD2 (6 bases). Germline assignment: CDR1 LGHDT and CDR2 YNNKEL (reference sequence). The CDR3 runs 13 residues. V was trimmed by 1 base and J by 6 bases, leaving 7 bases between them. CDR3 bases: TGTGCCAGCAGCCAAGGGACTACCAATGAGCAGTTCTTC. Translation: CASSQGTTNEQFF.

This clonotype appeared many times. This chain joins TRBV12-3 or TRBV12-4 and TRBJ2-7; possibly TRBD1 or TRBD2 for D (5 bases each). The ends were cut back, 4 bases at V and 3 bases at J, with 13 bases in the middle. The CDR3 totals 14 residues. The CDR3 bases are TGTGCCAGCAGTTCTCAGGGAGTTCACTACGAGCAGTACTTC. Residues: CASSSQGVHYEQYF.

The sample holds a few counts of this clonotype. The V call is TRBV5-8, the J call TRBJ2-1; D not resolved. This CDR3 spans 13 amino acids. Germline loops: CDR1 SGHTS, CDR2 YDEGEE. V was cut by 3 bases and J by 3 bases, with 7 bases left in between. Here the CDR3 DNA reads TGTGCCAGCAGCTCCGGGTTCTACAATGAGCAGTTCTTC. The encoded protein is CASSSGFYNEQFF.

This clonotype was observed a few times. Mismatch with germline at one junction end may stem from a read error. This chain uses TRBV6-1 with TRBJ1-2; the match to TRBD1 covers 9 bases. This CDR3 region has 14 residues. Germline V CDR1 and CDR2: MNHNS, SASEGT. For the CDR3, the DNA is TGTGCCAGCAGAGAAGGAGGACAGGGGTCTGGCTACACCTTC. Its protein product is CASREGGQGSGYTF.

This clonotype has at least ten counts. The chain combines TRBV29-1 with TRBJ2-3; 7 nucleotides match TRBD2. J lost 3 bases, V lost 7 bases, and 13 bases had no gene match. CDR1 and CDR2 from the germline V gene are SQVTM and ANQGSEA. CDR3 length equals 15 residues. In DNA, the CDR3 is TGCAGCGCCCTAGTGGGAGCGGGGAAAACAGATACGCAGTATTTT. The encoded protein is CSALVGAGKTDTQYF.

V usage is TRBV27 and J usage is TRBJ2-1; perhaps TRBD2 as D (6 bases). Germline CDR1 MNHEY, CDR2 SMNVEV (reference sequence). The CDR3 length is 13 residues. Trimming took 8 bases from V and 3 from J, leaving 11 bases between them. DNA for the CDR3: TGTGCCAGCGGGTGGGGAGGCTACAATGAGCAGTTCTTC. The encoded protein is CASGWGGYNEQFF.

V usage is TRBV12-3 or TRBV12-4 and J usage is TRBJ2-3; the D gene is possibly TRBD2 (6 bases). Deletions cut 10 bases from V and 1 base from J, with 9 bases between. The CDR3 has 12 amino acids. CDR3 amino acids: CANRGGTDTQYF. CDR3 nucleotides: TGTGCCAACCGCGGGGGCACAGATACGCAGTATTTT.

This clonotype was picked up many times. The J gene is TRBJ2-1, the V gene TRBV29-1, with D uncertain. The CDR3 has 13 residues. CDR1 SQVTM and CDR2 ANQGSEA come from the germline V gene. The CDR3 is CIAWDDVYNEQFF. CDR3 sequence (DNA): TGCATTGCATGGGATGACGTCTACAATGAGCAGTTCTTC.

Points on this clonotype: It may be a read error: a sequence one base away is much more abundant. DNA for the CDR3: TGCAGCGTGAAGAAGCAGCATACGCGGTATTTT. This encodes CSVKKQHTRYF. The chain is built from TRBV29-1 and TRBJ2-3; D call uncertain. Germline CDR1 is SQVTM and CDR2 is ANQGSEA. The CDR3 length is 11 residues.

The chain is built from TRBV6-2 or TRBV6-3 and TRBJ1-1; D remains unclear. CDR3 length equals 14 residues. Deletions cut 2 bases from V and 0 bases from J, with 7 bases between. The germline V gene has CDR1 MNHEY and CDR2 SVGEGT. DNA of the CDR3: TGTGCCAGCAGTTACGCGGGCATGAACACTGAAGCTTTCTTT. It codes for CASSYAGMNTEAFF.

The chain employs TRBV27 and TRBJ2-7; 7 nucleotides match TRBD1. The ends lost 5 bases at V and 5 bases at J; junction bases unmatched: 12. The CDR3 consists of 15 residues. Germline V gene lookup returns CDR1 MNHEY and CDR2 SMNVEV (reference sequence). CDR3 amino acids: CASSTGTVGSHEQYF. In DNA, the CDR3 is TGTGCCAGCAGTACCGGGACAGTGGGTTCCCACGAGCAGTACTTC.

This clonotype was seen more than once but under ten times. One end of the junction does not line up with germline, which may come from a read error. The genes are TRBV27 and TRBJ1-4, with D unclear. The germline V gene encodes CDR1 MNHEY and CDR2 SMNVEV (reference sequence). CDR3 length: 14 residues. CDR3 nucleotide sequence: TGTGCCAGCAGTTTCTTACAGCCGGGTGAAAACCTGTTTTTT. Protein product: CASSFLQPGENLFF. The entire variable domain, with the rest obtained from reference TRBV27 and TRBJ1-4, is as follows: EAQVTQNPRYLITVTGKKLTVTCSQNMNHEYMSWYRQDPGLGLRQIYYSMNVEVTDKGDVPEGYKVSRKEKRNFPLILESPSPNQTSLYFCASSFLQPGENLFFGSGTQLSVL.

The rearrangement uses TRBV9 and TRBJ2-7, with D possibly being TRBD2 (5 bases). Germline assignment: CDR1 SGDLS and CDR2 YYNGEE. Trimming shortened V by 4 bases and J by 1 base, and 15 bases separated the two germline ends. The CDR3 sequence is 15 residues long. The chain's CDR3 is CASSPHGGSSYEQYF. CDR3 bases: TGTGCCAGCAGCCCTCATGGCGGGTCATCCTACGAGCAGTACTTC.

This clonotype was observed a single time. An end of the junction differs from the germline gene, which may be a read error. The CDR3 protein is CASRPRPGVFYERYF. The CDR3 DNA reads as TGTGCCAGCAGGCCGAGGCCAGGGGTCTTCTACGAGCGGTACTTC. The chain has TRBV11-2 and TRBJ2-7; D is possibly TRBD1 (6 bases). Per germline, CDR1 SGHAT and CDR2 FQNNGV. This CDR3 spans 15 amino acids.

V and J are TRBV28 and TRBJ2-7; 8 bases fit TRBD2. The V and J ends lost 5 bases and 2 bases, in that order; junction bases with no gene match: 5. There are 14 residues in the CDR3. Looked up from germline, CDR1 is MDHEN and CDR2 is SYDVKM. CDR3 coding DNA: TGTGCCAGCAGTCCCCCAGCGGGAGCCTACGAGCAGTACTTC. This codes for CASSPPAGAYEQYF. Full variable domain (outside the CDR3, taken from reference TRBV28 and TRBJ2-7): DVKVTQSSRYLVKRTGEKVFLECVQDMDHENMFWYRQDPGLGLRLIYFSYDVKMKEKGDIPEGYSVSREKKERFSLILESASTNQTSMYLCASSPPAGAYEQYFGPGTRLTVT.

With regard to this clonotype: The junction differs from germline at one of its ends, possibly a read error. The chain is built from TRBV9 and TRBJ1-5, with TRBD1 matching over 7 bases. CDR3 length equals 15 residues. Looked up from germline, CDR1 is SGDLS and CDR2 is YYNGEE. CDR3 amino acids: CASSGTGTDNQSQHF. DNA for the CDR3: TGTGCCAGCAGCGGAACCGGGACAGACAATCAGTCCCAGCATTTT.

There are many counts of this clonotype. The chain has TRBV7-9 and TRBJ2-1; D possibly uses TRBD1 or TRBD2 (5 bases each). Germline values: CDR1 SEHNR, CDR2 FQNEAQ (reference sequence). V was cut by 5 bases and J by 2 bases, with 13 bases left in between. This CDR3 is 15 amino acids long. The CDR3 nucleotides read TGTGCCAGCAGCCCCCCCGGGGCGGCCTACAATGAGCAGTTCTTC. It specifies CASSPPGAAYNEQFF.

This clonotype was seen only a few times. This chain uses TRBV20-1 with TRBJ2-5; possible D gene TRBD2, 5 bases. The CDR3 totals 15 residues. The germline gives CDR1 DFQATT, CDR2 SNEGSKA (reference sequence). V lost 5 bases to trimming and J lost 3 bases, with 19 bases between them. CDR3 nucleotides: TGCAGTGCTCGCACAACGATTAGCGTTAAAGAGACCCAGTACTTC. As protein: CSARTTISVKETQYF.

A remark on this clonotype: One junction end disagrees with the germline gene, perhaps due to a read error. The rearrangement links TRBV4-2 to TRBJ1-2; TRBD1 might be the D (5 bases). This CDR3 region has 13 residues. Germline values: CDR1 LGHNA, CDR2 YNFKEQ. This CDR3 reads CASSQGLDYGYTF. The CDR3 DNA reads as TGCGCCAGCAGCCAGGGTTTGGATTATGGCTACACCTTC.